What follows are 11 T cell receptor beta chains derived from one specimen sequenced in a study of blood T cell repertoires in COVID-19. Assay: immunoSEQ multiplex PCR; the TCRdb copy retains only in-frame clones and omits some. The sample lists some 120,000 clones; 90% were seen once. The sequenced sample was peripheral blood. These receptors came from a human donor with active COVID-19. The donor label of this sample is uncertain.

The genes are TRBV5-1 and TRBJ2-2; the D gene is possibly TRBD2 (6 bases). Trimming pared 2 bases from V and 10 bases from J, leaving 18 bases between. This CDR3 is built from 15 residues. Germline CDR1 is SGHRS and CDR2 is YFSETQ. For the CDR3, the DNA is TGCGCCAGCAGCTTCCAGTCTAGTCGGAGGGAGGAGCTGTTTTTT. Translating gives CASSFQSSRREELFF.

CDR3 sequence (DNA): TGCGCCAGCAGTCTGCGCTCGGGGAACACTGAAGCTTTCTTT. This codes for CASSLRSGNTEAFF. The genes are TRBV5-1 and TRBJ1-1; no clear D gene. Germline V CDR1 and CDR2: SGHRS, YFSETQ. The CDR3 is 14 amino acids. Trimming pared 5 bases from V and 1 base from J, leaving 12 bases between.

This sequence joins TRBV15 and TRBJ1-6, with D perhaps matching TRBD1 (5 bases). CDR3 length: 15 amino acids. CDR1 and CDR2 (germline): LNHNV, YYDKDF (reference sequence). The V gene lost 3 bases and the J gene lost 8 bases, with 14 bases spanning the gap. The CDR3 reads CATSRAREGYSPLHF. The CDR3 nucleotides are TGTGCCACCAGCAGGGCCAGGGAGGGTTATTCACCCCTCCACTTT.

CDR3 loop: CASSKSGSHGYTF. The DNA of the CDR3 is TGTGCCAGCTCTAAGTCAGGGTCCCATGGCTACACCTTC. V usage is TRBV27 and J usage is TRBJ1-2; D is perhaps TRBD1 (5 bases). Per the germline V gene, CDR1 is MNHEY and CDR2 is SMNVEV (reference sequence). This CDR3 region has 13 residues. Trimming shortened V by 8 bases and J by 6 bases, and 16 bases separated the two germline ends.

The CDR3: CASSPAQGVAGELFF. DNA of the CDR3: TGTGCCAGCAGCCCTGCGCAGGGGGTAGCCGGGGAGCTGTTTTTT. J is TRBJ2-2 and V is TRBV5-4, with 7 bases fitting TRBD1. This CDR3 spans 15 amino acids. The trim removed 4 bases at V and 6 bases at J, leaving 9 bases unmatched. Germline V gives CDR1 SGHNT, CDR2 YYREEE (reference sequence).

This rearrangement joins TRBV25-1 to TRBJ2-7, with 8 bases lining up with TRBD1. V lost 1 base, J lost 3 bases, and 2 bases stayed unmatched. Germline CDR1 and CDR2: MGHDK and SYGVNS. The CDR3 has 14 amino acids. CDR3: CASSEWTGNYEQYF. Written as DNA, the CDR3 is TGTGCCAGCAGTGAATGGACAGGGAACTACGAGCAGTACTTC.

The J gene is TRBJ2-3, the V gene TRBV2; 11 nucleotides match TRBD2. CDR1 is SNHLY, CDR2 FYNNEI, per germline. The CDR3 is made up of 14 amino acids. Germline trimming cut 6 bases from V and 5 bases from J; bases unmatched to any gene: 4. Here the CDR3 DNA reads TGTGCCAGCAGGGACGGGACTAGCGGAGATACGCAGTATTTT. Residues: CASRDGTSGDTQYF.

The chain recombines TRBV4-2 with TRBJ1-1, with a possible D match to TRBD1 (5 bases). The CDR3 consists of 15 residues. V dropped 1 base and J dropped 1 base, with 10 bases sitting between them. Germline-derived CDR1 and CDR2 are LGHNA and YNFKEQ. This CDR3 reads CASSQVGGGNTEAFF. The CDR3 DNA reads TGTGCCAGCAGCCAAGTGGGCGGGGGGAACACTGAAGCTTTCTTT.

The V and J genes are TRBV9 and TRBJ2-1; D is possibly TRBD2 (6 bases). CDR3 length: 12 amino acids. Trimming removed 1 base at V and 7 bases at J, with 6 bases between. From germline, CDR1 is SGDLS and CDR2 YYNGEE. CDR3: CASSVSGNEQFF. CDR3 nucleotides: TGTGCCAGCAGCGTAAGCGGGAATGAGCAGTTCTTC. Using reference TRBV9 and TRBJ2-1 for the parts outside the CDR3, the full variable domain is DSGVTQTPKHLITATGQRVTLRCSPRSGDLSVYWYQQSLDQGLQFLIQYYNGEERAKGNILERFSAQQFPDLHSELNLSSLELGDSALYFCASSVSGNEQFFGPGTRLTVL.

The V gene is TRBV27, the J gene TRBJ1-6; no firm D call. The CDR3 loop spans 13 amino acids. Germline V gives CDR1 MNHEY, CDR2 SMNVEV (reference sequence). V was cut by 2 bases and J by 5 bases, with 4 bases left in between. CDR3 bases: TGTGCCAGCAGTTTAACAGATAATTCACCCCTCCACTTT. It is translated as CASSLTDNSPLHF.

The chain employs TRBV9 and TRBJ2-2; maybe TRBD2 (7 bases). The CDR3 sequence is 17 residues long. V lost 0 bases and J lost 4, with 16 bases in between. Per the germline V gene, CDR1 is SGDLS and CDR2 is YYNGEE. In DNA, the CDR3 is TGTGCCAGCAGCGTAGTGGCCCGGAGGGGGGGCACCGGGGAGCTGTTTTTT. Protein sequence: CASSVVARRGGTGELFF.